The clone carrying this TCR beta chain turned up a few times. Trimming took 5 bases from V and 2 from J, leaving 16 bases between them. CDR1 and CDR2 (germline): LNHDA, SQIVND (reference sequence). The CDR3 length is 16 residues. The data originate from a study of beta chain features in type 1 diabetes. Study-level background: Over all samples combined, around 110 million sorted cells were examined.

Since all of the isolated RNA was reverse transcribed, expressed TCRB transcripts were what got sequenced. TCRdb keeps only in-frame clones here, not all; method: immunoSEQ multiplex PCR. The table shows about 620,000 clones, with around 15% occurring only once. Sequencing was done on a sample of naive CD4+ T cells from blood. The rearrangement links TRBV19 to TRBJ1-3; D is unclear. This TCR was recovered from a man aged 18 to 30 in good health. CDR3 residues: CASSFLGPVPGNTIYF. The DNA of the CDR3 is TGTGCCAGTAGTTTCCTCGGACCAGTCCCTGGAAACACCATATATTTT.